Each of the 8 T cell receptor beta chains below was sequenced from the same sample in a study of siplizumab effects on memory and regulatory T cells. TCRdb's copy holds only in-frame clones and misses some; the assay was immunoSEQ multiplex PCR. Found here are about 100,000 clones, around 92% of them singletons; the top ten hold 0.15%. Sequencing input: CD4+ T cells sorted from blood. The receptors were sampled from a human donor in good health.

The chain is built from TRBV18 and TRBJ2-7; D tentatively reads TRBD1 or TRBD2 (6 bases each). Trimming shortened V by 2 bases and J by 5 bases, and 13 bases separated the two germline ends. The CDR3 is 14 residues long. Germline V gene lookup returns CDR1 KGHSH and CDR2 LQKENI. This chain's CDR3 is CASSPGGQGNEQYF. The CDR3 bases are TGTGCCAGCTCACCAGGGGGGCAGGGGAACGAGCAGTACTTC.

The genes are TRBV6-6 and TRBJ2-3; 10 bases are shared with TRBD1. The V gene end was trimmed by 4 bases and the J gene end by 2 bases; junction bases not matched to a gene: 6. This CDR3 has 16 residues. Germline CDR1 MNHNY, CDR2 SVGAGI (reference sequence). The CDR3 sequence is CASSSTGTGDTDTQYF. The CDR3 nucleotides are TGTGCCAGCAGTTCGACCGGGACAGGGGACACAGATACGCAGTATTTT.

This chain links TRBV6-5 with TRBJ1-1; D unclear. This CDR3 region has 13 residues. CDR1 and CDR2 (germline): MNHEY, SVGAGI. The V and J ends lost 6 bases and 3 bases respectively, with 11 bases between them. Here the CDR3 reads CASRDPGDTEAFF. For the CDR3, the DNA is TGTGCCAGCAGGGATCCCGGGGACACTGAAGCTTTCTTT.

The V call is TRBV4-2, the J call TRBJ1-4; tentatively, D is TRBD1 (6 bases). The CDR3 contains 13 residues. The V end was cut by 4 bases, the J end by 7 bases, with 10 bases between. Germline assignment: CDR1 LGHNA and CDR2 YNFKEQ. For the CDR3, the DNA is TGTGCCAGCAGCCCCGGGACACTTGAAAAACTGTTTTTT. It yields the protein CASSPGTLEKLFF.

The chain recombines TRBV21-1 with TRBJ2-1; TRBD2 is the table's D call and was not checked against the DNA. TRBV21-1 is flagged as a pseudogene. The CDR3 spans 18 residues. The CDR3 DNA reads as TGTGCCAGCAGCAATACCCACCCAATTGGCGGGGGGGATAATGAGCAGTTCTTC. Residues: CASSNTHPIGGGDNEQFF.

The chain is built from TRBV4-1 and TRBJ1-4; D may be TRBD1 (5 bases). The germline gives CDR1 MGHRA, CDR2 YSYEKL. The CDR3 totals 12 residues. V dropped 3 bases and J dropped 8 bases, with 7 bases sitting between them. The CDR3 DNA is TGCGCCAGCAGCCAGAACAGGGAAAAACTGTTTTTT. Translation gives CASSQNREKLFF.

The gene calls are TRBV6-4 and TRBJ1-1; D remains unclear. The V gene's germline CDR1 is MRHNA and CDR2 SNTAGT. Trimming stripped 2 bases from V and 6 bases from J, with 7 bases between. This CDR3 contains 12 residues. CDR3 in DNA: TGTGCCAGCAGTGACAGAGGGCCTGAAGCTTTCTTT. Protein product: CASSDRGPEAFF.

The J gene is TRBJ2-7, the V gene TRBV7-2, with 14 bases fitting TRBD2. The ends lost 5 bases at V and 3 bases at J; junction bases unmatched: 6. This CDR3 has 16 residues. Per germline, CDR1 SGHTA and CDR2 FQGNSA. The CDR3 bases are TGTGCCAGCAGCCTAGGACTAGCGGGGGGCTTCTACGAGCAGTACTTC. Its protein product is CASSLGLAGGFYEQYF.